The entry below describes one TCR beta chain. This clonotype turned up a few times. Which antigen it targets is not known. No qualities accompany the bases; no much larger clone lies one base away. The treatment or condition label on this specimen signifies: in vitro stimulation with specific CMV peptide epitopes to enrich CMV-specific T cells. Sequencing was performed on an Illumina HiSeq 1500. TCRdb reworked the public reads: Q25 trimming with fastp, MiXCR clone assembly, productive beta chains retained. Each entry is one CDR3 protein sequence, shown with its most common DNA and genes. For this sample the table gives some 62,000 distinct CDR3 sequences, of which around 20% were detected only once. The ten largest clones add up to 73% of the sample. This specimen comes from a study of T cell repertoires in cytomegalovirus infection (dated by TCRdb to the late 2010s). About the full investigation: Peptide stimulations targeted recently identified HLA-C-restricted CMV epitopes, whose presentation resists viral immunomodulation, together with well-studied HLA-B-restricted epitopes. The HLA type of each donor mattered for the analysis, because public TCR beta signatures pointed to carriage of CMV infection along with the matching HLA type.

Overall results and qualifications from the work: In the ex vivo response, HLA-C-restricted CMV-specific TCR beta clonotypes were dominant, and in two of eight donors the single most frequent clonotype came from this HLA-C-restricted group. Cumulative frequency of public TCR beta family members discriminated carriers of CMV infection plus the relevant HLA type in this cohort and an independent approximately 370-donor cohort.

CDR1 MNHEY and CDR2 SMNVEV are derived from the germline V gene (reference sequence). The CDR3 spans 13 residues, from the cysteine through the phenylalanine. Kept here is only the CDR3 DNA, which spans 39 bases and is read in frame from base 1. Cut back by 8 bases and 8 bases, the V and J ends lie 18 bases apart. Sequencing was performed on CD8+ T cells from cultured PBMCs, taken from culture after CMV antigen stimulation. The TCR was taken from a human donor in good health (CMV status not recorded). Some clones in this sample may be carry-over from other donors' samples. The V gene is TRBV27 and the J gene is TRBJ1-2; too little of a D gene remains to name it. The nucleotides read TGTGCCAGCGGAGACCAATTCTTCACGGGCTACACCTTC. The resulting protein is CASGDQFFTGYTF.